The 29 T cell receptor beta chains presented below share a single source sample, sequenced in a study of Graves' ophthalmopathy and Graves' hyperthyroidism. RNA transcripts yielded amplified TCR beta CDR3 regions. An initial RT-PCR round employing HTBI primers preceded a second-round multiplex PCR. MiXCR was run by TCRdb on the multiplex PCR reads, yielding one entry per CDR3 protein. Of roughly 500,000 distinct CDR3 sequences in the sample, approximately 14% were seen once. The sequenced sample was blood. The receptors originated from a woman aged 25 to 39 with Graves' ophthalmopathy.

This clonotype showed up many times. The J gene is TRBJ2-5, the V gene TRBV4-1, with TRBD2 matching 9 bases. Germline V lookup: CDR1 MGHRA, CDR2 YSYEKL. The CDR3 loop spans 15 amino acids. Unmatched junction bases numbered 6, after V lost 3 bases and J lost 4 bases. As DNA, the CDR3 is TGCGCCAGCAGCCACGTAGCGGGAGAGGGAGAGACCCAGTACTTC. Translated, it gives CASSHVAGEGETQYF.

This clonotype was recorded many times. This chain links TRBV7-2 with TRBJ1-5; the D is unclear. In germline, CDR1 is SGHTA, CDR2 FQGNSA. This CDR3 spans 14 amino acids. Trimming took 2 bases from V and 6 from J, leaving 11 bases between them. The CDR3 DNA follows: TGTGCCAGCAGCTTAAATAGGCATGGTCAGCCCCAGCATTTT. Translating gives CASSLNRHGQPQHF.

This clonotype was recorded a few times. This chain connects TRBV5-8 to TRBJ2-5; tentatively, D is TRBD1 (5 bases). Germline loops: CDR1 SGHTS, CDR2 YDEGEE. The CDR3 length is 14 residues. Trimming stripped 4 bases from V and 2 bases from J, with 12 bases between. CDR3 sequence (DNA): TGTGCCAGCAGCCCAAGACAGCTACAAGAGACCCAGTACTTC. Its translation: CASSPRQLQETQYF.

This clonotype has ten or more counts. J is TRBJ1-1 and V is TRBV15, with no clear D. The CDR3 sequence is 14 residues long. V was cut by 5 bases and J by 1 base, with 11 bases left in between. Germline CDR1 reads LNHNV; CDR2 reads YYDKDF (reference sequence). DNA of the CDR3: TGTGCCACCAGCGCACGGGCCCAGAACACTGAAGCTTTCTTT. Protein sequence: CATSARAQNTEAFF. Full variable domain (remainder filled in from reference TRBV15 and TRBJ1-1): DAMVIQNPRYQVTQFGKPVTLSCSQTLNHNVMYWYQQKSSQAPKLLFHYYDKDFNNEADTPDNFQSRRPNTSFCFLDIRSPGLGDTAMYLCATSARAQNTEAFFGQGTRLTVV.

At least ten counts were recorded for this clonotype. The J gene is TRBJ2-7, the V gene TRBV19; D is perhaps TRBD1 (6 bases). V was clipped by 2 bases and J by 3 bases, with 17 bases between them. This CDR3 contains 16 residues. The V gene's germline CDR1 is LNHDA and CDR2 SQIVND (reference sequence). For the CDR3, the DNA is TGTGCCAGTAGTATAACGCCCAGGGGCCCCGTCTACGAGCAGTACTTC. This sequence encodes CASSITPRGPVYEQYF.

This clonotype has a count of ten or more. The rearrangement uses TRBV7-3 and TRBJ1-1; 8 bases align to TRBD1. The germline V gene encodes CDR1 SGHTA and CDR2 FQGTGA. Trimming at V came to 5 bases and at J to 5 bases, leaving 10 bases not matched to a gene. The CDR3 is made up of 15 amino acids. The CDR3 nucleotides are TGTGCCAGCAGCCCGACAGGGGCGGTAGGAACTGAAGCTTTCTTT. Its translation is CASSPTGAVGTEAFF.

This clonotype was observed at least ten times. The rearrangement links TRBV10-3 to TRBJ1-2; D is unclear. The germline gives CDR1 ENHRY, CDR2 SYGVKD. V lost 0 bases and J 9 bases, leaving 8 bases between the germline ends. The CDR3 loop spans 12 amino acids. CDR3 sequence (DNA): TGTGCCATCAGTGAGTCCCAGGCTCGCTACACCTTC. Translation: CAISESQARYTF.

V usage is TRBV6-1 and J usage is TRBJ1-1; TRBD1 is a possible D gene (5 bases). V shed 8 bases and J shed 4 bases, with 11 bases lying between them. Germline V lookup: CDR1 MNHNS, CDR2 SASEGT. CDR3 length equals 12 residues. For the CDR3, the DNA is TGTGCCAGCGGGGCACCGGTCACTGAAGCTTTCTTT. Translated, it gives CASGAPVTEAFF.

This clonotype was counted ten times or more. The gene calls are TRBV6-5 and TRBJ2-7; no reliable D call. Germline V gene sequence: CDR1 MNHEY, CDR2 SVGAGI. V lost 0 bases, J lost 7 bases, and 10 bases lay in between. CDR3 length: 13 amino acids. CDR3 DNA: TGTGCCAGCAGTTACTCGATGGGGTCGGAGCAGTACTTC. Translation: CASSYSMGSEQYF.

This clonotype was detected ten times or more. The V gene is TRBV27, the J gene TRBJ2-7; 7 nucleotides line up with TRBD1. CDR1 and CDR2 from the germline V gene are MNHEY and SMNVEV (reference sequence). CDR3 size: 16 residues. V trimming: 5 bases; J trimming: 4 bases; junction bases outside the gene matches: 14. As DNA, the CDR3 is TGTGCCAGCAGTCGGACTCCGGGACAGTTCATTTACGAGCAGTACTTC. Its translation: CASSRTPGQFIYEQYF.

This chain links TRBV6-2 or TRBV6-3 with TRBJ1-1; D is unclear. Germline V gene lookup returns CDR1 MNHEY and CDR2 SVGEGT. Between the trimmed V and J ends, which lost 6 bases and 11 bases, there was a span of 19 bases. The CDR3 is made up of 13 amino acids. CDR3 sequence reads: CASSQRVSQRAFF. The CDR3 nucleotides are TGTGCCAGCAGCCAACGGGTGTCCCAGCGGGCTTTCTTT.

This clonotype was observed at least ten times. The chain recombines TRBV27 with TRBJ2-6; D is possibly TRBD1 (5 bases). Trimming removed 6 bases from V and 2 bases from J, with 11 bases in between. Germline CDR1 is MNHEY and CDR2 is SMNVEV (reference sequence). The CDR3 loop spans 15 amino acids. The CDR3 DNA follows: TGTGCCAGCAGGGCCTTGGGGCCTGGGGCCAACGTCCTGACTTTC. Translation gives CASRALGPGANVLTF.

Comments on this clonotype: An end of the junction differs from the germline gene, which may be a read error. In nucleotides, the CDR3 is TGTGCCAGCAGCTTATATCTGGCAGGGATGAACACCGAAGCTTTCTTT. Translation gives CASSLYLAGMNTEAFF. The chain is built from TRBV11-2 and TRBJ1-1, with D possibly TRBD1 on 5 matching bases. The CDR3 is made up of 16 amino acids. Germline CDR1 and CDR2: SGHAT and FQNNGV.

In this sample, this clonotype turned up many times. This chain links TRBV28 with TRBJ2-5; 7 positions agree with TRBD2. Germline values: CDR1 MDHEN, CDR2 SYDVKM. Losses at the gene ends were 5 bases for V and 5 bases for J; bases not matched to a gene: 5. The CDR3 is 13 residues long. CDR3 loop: CASSLGGYETQYF. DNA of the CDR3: TGTGCCAGCAGTCTGGGAGGGTACGAGACCCAGTACTTC.

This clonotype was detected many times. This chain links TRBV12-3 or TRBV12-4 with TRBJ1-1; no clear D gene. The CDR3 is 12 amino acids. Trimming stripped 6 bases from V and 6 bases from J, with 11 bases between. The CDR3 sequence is CASSPRQSEAFF. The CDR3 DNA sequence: TGTGCCAGCAGCCCCCGCCAGTCTGAAGCTTTCTTT.

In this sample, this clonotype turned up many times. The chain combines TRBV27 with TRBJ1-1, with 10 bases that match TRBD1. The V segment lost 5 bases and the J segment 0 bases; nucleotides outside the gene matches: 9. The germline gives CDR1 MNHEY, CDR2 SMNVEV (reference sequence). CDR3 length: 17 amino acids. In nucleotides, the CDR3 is TGTGCCAGCAGTCGACAGGGGGCGATCCTCTTGAACACTGAAGCTTTCTTT. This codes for CASSRQGAILLNTEAFF.

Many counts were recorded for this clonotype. CDR3 coding DNA: TGTGCCAGCAGTTTTCGGGGGCACGGGGAGCTGTTTTTT. It codes for CASSFRGHGELFF. This chain joins TRBV6-5 and TRBJ2-2; D may match TRBD1 or TRBD2 (6 bases each). CDR1 and CDR2 from the germline V gene are MNHEY and SVGAGI. V lost 4 bases and J lost 7, with 10 bases in between. CDR3 length equals 13 residues.

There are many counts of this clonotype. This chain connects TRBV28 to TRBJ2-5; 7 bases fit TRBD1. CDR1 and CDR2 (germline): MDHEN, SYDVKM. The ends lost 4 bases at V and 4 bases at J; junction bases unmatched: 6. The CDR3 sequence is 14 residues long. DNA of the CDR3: TGTGCCAGCAGTTCACTACAGGGGAGAGAGACCCAGTACTTC. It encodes CASSSLQGRETQYF.

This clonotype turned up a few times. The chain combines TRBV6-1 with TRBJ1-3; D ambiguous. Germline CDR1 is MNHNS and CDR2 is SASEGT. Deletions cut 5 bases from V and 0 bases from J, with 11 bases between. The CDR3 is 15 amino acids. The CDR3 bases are TGTGCCAGCAGTACCCTGGGCCTCTCTGGAAACACCATATATTTT. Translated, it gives CASSTLGLSGNTIYF.

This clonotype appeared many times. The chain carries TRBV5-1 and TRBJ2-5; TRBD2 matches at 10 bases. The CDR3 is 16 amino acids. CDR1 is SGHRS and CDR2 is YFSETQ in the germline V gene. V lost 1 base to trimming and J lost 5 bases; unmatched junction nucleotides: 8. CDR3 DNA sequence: TGCGCCAGCAGCTTGCCCAGGGGACTAGCGAAGGAGACCCAGTACTTC. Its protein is CASSLPRGLAKETQYF.

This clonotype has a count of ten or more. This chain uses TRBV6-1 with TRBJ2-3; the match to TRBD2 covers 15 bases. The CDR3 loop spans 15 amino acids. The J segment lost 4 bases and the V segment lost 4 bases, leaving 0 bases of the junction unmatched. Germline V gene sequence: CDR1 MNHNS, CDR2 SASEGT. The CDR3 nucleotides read TGTGCCAGCAGTGGGACTAGCGGGGGGGCAGATACGCAGTATTTT. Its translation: CASSGTSGGADTQYF.

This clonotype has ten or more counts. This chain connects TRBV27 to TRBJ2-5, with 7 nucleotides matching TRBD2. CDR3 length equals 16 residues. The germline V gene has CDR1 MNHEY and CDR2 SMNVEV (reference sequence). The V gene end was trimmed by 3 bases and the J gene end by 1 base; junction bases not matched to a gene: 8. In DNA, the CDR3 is TGTGCCAGCAGTTTCTCGGGACTACGACGCCAAGAGACCCAGTACTTC. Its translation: CASSFSGLRRQETQYF.

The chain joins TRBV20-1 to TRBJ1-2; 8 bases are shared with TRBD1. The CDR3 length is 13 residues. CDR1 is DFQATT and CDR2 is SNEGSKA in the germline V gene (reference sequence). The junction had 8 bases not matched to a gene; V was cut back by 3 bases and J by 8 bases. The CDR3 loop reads CSARLTGVDGYTF. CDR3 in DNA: TGCAGTGCTAGGCTGACAGGGGTGGACGGCTACACCTTC.

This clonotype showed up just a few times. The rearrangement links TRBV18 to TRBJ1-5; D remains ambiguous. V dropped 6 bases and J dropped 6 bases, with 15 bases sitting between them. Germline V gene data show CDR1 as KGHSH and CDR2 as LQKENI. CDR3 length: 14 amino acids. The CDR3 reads CASSDSRVGQPQHF. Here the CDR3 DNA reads TGTGCCAGCTCTGACTCCCGGGTGGGTCAGCCCCAGCATTTT.

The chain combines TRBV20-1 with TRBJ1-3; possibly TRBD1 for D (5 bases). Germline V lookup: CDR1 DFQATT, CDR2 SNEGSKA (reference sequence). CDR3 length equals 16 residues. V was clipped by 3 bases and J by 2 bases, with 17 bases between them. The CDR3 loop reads CSASPDTEGPGNTIYF. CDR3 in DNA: TGCAGTGCTAGCCCGGACACCGAGGGCCCTGGAAACACCATATATTTT.

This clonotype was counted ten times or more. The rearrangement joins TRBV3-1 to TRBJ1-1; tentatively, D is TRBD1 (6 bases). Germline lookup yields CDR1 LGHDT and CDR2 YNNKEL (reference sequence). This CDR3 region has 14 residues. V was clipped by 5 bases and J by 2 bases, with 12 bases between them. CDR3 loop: CASSGWDINTEAFF. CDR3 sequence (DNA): TGTGCCAGCAGCGGGTGGGACATCAACACTGAAGCTTTCTTT. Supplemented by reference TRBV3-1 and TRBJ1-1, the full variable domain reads DTAVSQTPKYLVTQMGNDKSIKCEQNLGHDTMYWYKQDSKKFLKIMFSYNNKELIINETVPNRFSPKSPDKAHLNLHINSLELGDSAVYFCASSGWDINTEAFFGQGTRLTVV.

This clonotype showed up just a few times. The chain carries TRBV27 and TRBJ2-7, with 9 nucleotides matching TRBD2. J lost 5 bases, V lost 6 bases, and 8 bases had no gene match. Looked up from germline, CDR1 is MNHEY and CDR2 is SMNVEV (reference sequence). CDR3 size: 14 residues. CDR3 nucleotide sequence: TGTGCCAGCAGATCTTTAGCGGGAGTAGACGAGCAGTACGTC. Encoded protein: CASRSLAGVDEQYV.

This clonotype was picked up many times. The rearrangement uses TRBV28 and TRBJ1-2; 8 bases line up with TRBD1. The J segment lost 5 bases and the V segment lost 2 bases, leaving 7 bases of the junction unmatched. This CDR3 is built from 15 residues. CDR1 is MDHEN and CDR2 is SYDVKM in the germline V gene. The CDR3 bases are TGTGCCAGCAGTTTAGAATTGGACAGGGTATATGGCTACACCTTC. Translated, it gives CASSLELDRVYGYTF.

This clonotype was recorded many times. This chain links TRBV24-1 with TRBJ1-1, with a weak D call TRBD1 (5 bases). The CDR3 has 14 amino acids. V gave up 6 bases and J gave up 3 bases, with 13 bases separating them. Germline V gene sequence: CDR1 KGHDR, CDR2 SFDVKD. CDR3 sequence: CATSRAGTDTEAFF. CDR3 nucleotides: TGTGCCACCAGTCGGGCGGGGACCGACACTGAAGCTTTCTTT.